This is a list of T cell receptor beta chains from one sample in a study of cytomegalovirus exposure and HLA in healthy donors. Assay: immunoSEQ multiplex PCR; the TCRdb copy retains only in-frame clones and omits some. The sample has roughly 120,000 clones, about 79% seen once. Sequencing input: PBMCs. These receptor sequences come from a woman aged 18-29 years in good health and CMV-seropositive. Both conserved end residues are part of each CDR3. The order of the fields is V gene, clone size, J gene, D gene, CDR3 DNA, CDR3 protein. D genes are given only for firm matches. A row's size may be missing; if present it is once, few, many or a size class.

TRBV6-6	NA	TRBJ1-3	TRBD1	TGTGCCAGCAGCCAGCAGGGGGCCATCACCATATATTTT	CASSQQGAITIYF
TRBV6-6	NA	TRBJ2-3	NA	TGTGCCAGCTGCGGAGGGATTAAGCTGGATACGCAGTATTTT	CASCGGIKLDTQYF
TRBV13	NA	TRBJ2-5	NA	TGTGCCAGCAGCCCCGAACAGGGATCTGGGGAGACCCAGTACTTC	CASSPEQGSGETQYF
TRBV7-9	NA	TRBJ1-2	TRBD1	TGTGCCAGCAGCTTAGGACAGGGTCCCTATGGCTACACCTTC	CASSLGQGPYGYTF
TRBV28	NA	TRBJ1-2	TRBD1	TGTGCCAGCAGTACCGGGACAGGGGTCCTCCCGAGTGGCTACACCTTC	CASSTGTGVLPSGYTF
TRBV9	NA	TRBJ1-2	NA	TGTGCCAGCAGCGTAGGTAGAGTAGCTAACTATGGCTACACCTTC	CASSVGRVANYGYTF
TRBV7-9	NA	TRBJ2-3	NA	TGTTCCAGCAGCCCAACTAGCACAGATACGCAGTATTTT	CSSSPTSTDTQYF
TRBV12-5	NA	TRBJ2-2	NA	TGTGCTAGTGGTTCAAAGGCAGGGAAGAACACCGGGGAGCTGTTTTTT	CASGSKAGKNTGELFF
TRBV11-2	NA	TRBJ2-1	NA	TGTGCCAGCAGCTTCAGCTCCTACAATGAGCAGTTCTTC	CASSFSSYNEQFF
TRBV9	NA	TRBJ2-3	NA	TGTGCCAGCAGTTTCCTTACGGGGGGCGCCACAGATACGCAGTATTTT	CASSFLTGGATDTQYF
TRBV5-3	once	TRBJ2-1	TRBD2	TGTGCCAGAAGCTTTTACACTAGCGGGGTGTCCTACAATGAGCAGTTCTTC	CARSFYTSGVSYNEQFF
TRBV7-3	NA	TRBJ2-1	NA	TGTGCCAGCAGCCCTTTCCAGACAGTCTCCTACAATGAGCAGTTCTTC	CASSPFQTVSYNEQFF
TRBV6-1	NA	TRBJ2-7	TRBD1	TGTGCCAGCGGAGAGCAGGGGGCCGGCTACGAGCAGTACTTC	CASGEQGAGYEQYF
TRBV2	few	TRBJ2-7	TRBD1	TGTGCCACCAAACCCGGACAGGGCAGCGCCTACGAGCAGTACTTC	CATKPGQGSAYEQYF
TRBV14	NA	TRBJ2-7	NA	TGTGCCAGCAGCCAAGATCCCGGCTCCTACGAGCAGTACTTC	CASSQDPGSYEQYF
TRBV6-6	NA	TRBJ2-7	TRBD1	TGTGCCAGCAGTTACTCGACAGGGATTCACTACGAGCAGTACTTC	CASSYSTGIHYEQYF
TRBV27	few	TRBJ2-3	TRBD2	TGTGCCAGCAGTTCCGGACTAGCGGGTCCCATTCTTACGCAGTATTTT	CASSSGLAGPILTQYF
TRBV5-4	NA	TRBJ2-5	NA	TGTGCCAGCAGCCTACCGGGACTCGAGGAGACCCAGTACTTC	CASSLPGLEETQYF
TRBV27	NA	TRBJ1-1	NA	TGTGCCAGCCTAACCGAATGGGGCGAGAACACTGAAGCTTTCTTT	CASLTEWGENTEAFF
TRBV28	once	TRBJ2-1	NA	TGTGCCAGCCTGCGGGCGACCAATGAGCAGTTCTTC	CASLRATNEQFF
TRBV27	NA	TRBJ1-1	NA	TGTGCCAGCAGTTTACAGGGTTACATGAACACTGAAGCTTTCTTT	CASSLQGYMNTEAFF
TRBV6-5	once	TRBJ2-1	TRBD1	TGTGCCAGCAGCCGAAAGGGGGCCGGAGATGAGCAGTTCTTC	CASSRKGAGDEQFF
TRBV6-5	NA	TRBJ1-5	NA	TGTGCCAGCAGCCTAGCGATGGGTGCTCAGCCCCAGCATTTT	CASSLAMGAQPQHF
TRBV7-8	NA	TRBJ2-4	NA	TGTGCCAGCAGCGCCCAGTCCAAAAACATTCAGTACTTC	CASSAQSKNIQYF
TRBV5-4	NA	TRBJ1-1	NA	TGTGCCAGCAGCTTGGCCGGAGGGGATGAAGCTTTCTTT	CASSLAGGDEAFF
TRBV5-1	NA	TRBJ2-5	TRBD1	TGCGCCAGCAGCGATGGGGACAGGGACCAAGAGACCCAGTACTTC	CASSDGDRDQETQYF
TRBV6-1	once	TRBJ2-7	NA	TGTGCCAGCAGTCCGGACAGACTCTCCTACGAGCAGTACTTC	CASSPDRLSYEQYF
TRBV6-5	NA	TRBJ2-3	NA	TGTGCCAGCAGTTACGGGACTCCTTCTAGCACAGATACGCAGTATTTT	CASSYGTPSSTDTQYF
TRBV6-1	NA	TRBJ1-2	TRBD1	TGTGCCAGCCTCGGACAGGGTAAGGATGGCTATGGCTACACCTTC	CASLGQGKDGYGYTF
TRBV18	NA	TRBJ1-1	TRBD1	TGTGCCAGCTCGCCGGGGGACAGGGGTCCTGAAGCTTTCTTT	CASSPGDRGPEAFF
TRBV13	NA	TRBJ2-3	NA	TGTGCCAGCAGCTTAGTAGGGGGGGGCCGAACAGATACGCAGTATTTT	CASSLVGGGRTDTQYF
TRBV2	NA	TRBJ2-7	TRBD2	TGTGCCAGCACCCCGGGTCGCGGGCTAGCGGGGGTTGAGCAGTACTTC	CASTPGRGLAGVEQYF
TRBV5-1	NA	TRBJ1-2	NA	TGCGCCAGCAGCTCCGGGGGGGGATATGGCTACACCTTC	CASSSGGGYGYTF
TRBV2	NA	TRBJ2-3	TRBD2	TGTGCCAGCAGTGCGACTAGCGGGGGGGGTGATACGCAGTATTTT	CASSATSGGGDTQYF
TRBV28	NA	TRBJ1-5	TRBD1	TGTGCCAGCAGGTATGGACAGGGAGGTCATCAGCCCCAGCATTTT	CASRYGQGGHQPQHF
TRBV11-2	NA	TRBJ2-1	TRBD2	TGTGCCAGCAGCGGGGGGGGGATAGCGGGGGCCTCCTACAATGAGCAGTTCTTC	CASSGGGIAGASYNEQFF
TRBV20-1	once	TRBJ2-1	NA	TGCAGTGCACGACTAGTGGTTGAGCAGTTCTTC	CSARLVVEQFF
TRBV2	NA	TRBJ2-1	TRBD2	TGTGCCAGGGAAAGTGGGACTAGCGGGGCCCTAGGGGAGCAGTTCTTC	CARESGTSGALGEQFF
TRBV9	few	TRBJ2-1	TRBD1	TGTGCCAGCAGCGCAAACCGGGACAGGTGGGGTGATGAGCAGTTCTTC	CASSANRDRWGDEQFF
TRBV7-3	once	TRBJ2-1	TRBD2	TGTGCCAGCAGCTTAACCCGGACTAGCGGGGGTCTCTCCTACAATGAGCAGTTCTTC	CASSLTRTSGGLSYNEQFF
TRBV14	NA	TRBJ2-5	TRBD2	TGTGCCAGCAGCGGTAGCGGGGTCGAGACCCAGTACTTC	CASSGSGVETQYF
TRBV7-9	NA	TRBJ1-1	NA	TGTTCCAGCAGCTCCGATCCGGGAGTGGAAGCTTTCTTT	CSSSSDPGVEAFF